What follows describes a single T cell receptor (beta chain). Its antigen is still unknown. One entry per CDR3 protein results from TCRdb running MiXCR on the 5' RACE reads. The top ten hold about 31% of the sample, which has 68,000 or so distinct CDR3 sequences, 15% to 20% seen once. This sample was included in a study of T-cell memory formation after mild COVID-19. As for the study in general: Clustering of TCRs was largely donor specific. Study-wide points: Clones which contracted sat mainly in CM and EM if CD4+, and in EMRA if CD8+. Second-wave clones reaching peak frequency on day 37 lacked confirmed SARS-CoV-2 specificity. Memory sampled before infection contained some responding clones, suggesting cross-reactive memory joined.

Trimming cost V 2 bases and J 3 bases, with 4 bases left between them. This CDR3 contains 12 residues. Germline assignment: CDR1 GTSNPN and CDR2 SVGIG (reference sequence). The material sequenced was PBMCs or a T cell subset sorted from them (not recorded which). The gene calls are TRBV30 and TRBJ2-2, with D uncertain. The origin of this receptor is an adult woman who had mild COVID-19 (a few samples of this study predate the infection). Cell type and time point are not known. The CDR3 sequence: CAWSSYTGELFF. The CDR3 nucleotides read TGTGCCTGGAGTTCATACACCGGGGAGCTGTTTTTT.